The clone carrying this T cell receptor beta chain was picked up a small number of times. Its specificity is not known. The entry originates in a study of blood T cells in healthy people across ages. With a J-beta primer mix and a sample-barcoded 5' primer, a second PCR ran roughly 6 to 11 cycles. MiXCR, run by TCRdb on the 5' RACE reads, gives a single entry per CDR3 protein. The sample gives about 1.6 million distinct CDR3 sequences, about 31% of which show up once; roughly 10% is in the top ten. General observations from the study: The diversity estimates, figures obtained from one million T cells, were considered underestimates.

It was 8 to 10 milliliters of peripheral blood that were drawn from each donor. Germline CDR1 SGHDN, CDR2 FVKESK. This CDR3 has 14 residues. Trimming stripped 5 bases from V and 1 base from J, with 10 bases between. The TCR sequence derives from a woman under 40 in good health. The V and J genes are TRBV14 and TRBJ2-3, with no clear D. The specimen sequenced was blood. The CDR3 region has the DNA TGTGCCAGCAGCTTTCGACTTCGCACAGATACGCAGTATTTT. Amino acids: CASSFRLRTDTQYF.